This TCR beta chain derives from a study of blood T cell repertoires in COVID-19. V shed 1 base and J 7 bases; nucleotides not matched to a gene: 1. The germline V gene encodes CDR1 LGHDT and CDR2 YNNKEL (reference sequence). There are 12 residues in the CDR3. In the study's own analysis: Reference gene primer amplification gave estimated nucleated cell counts. TCRdb's table, derived via immunoSEQ multiplex PCR, lists solely in-frame clones and lacks some. The V and J calls and the clone size are those of that table, but D and trimming were determined from the DNA. Here the sample spans 250,000 to 350,000 clones, roughly nine tenths being singletons.

V is TRBV3-1 (or the pseudogene TRBV3-2) and J is TRBJ2-7; 7 nucleotides agree with TRBD1. This TCR was recovered from a man in his late teens or twenties who had recovered from COVID-19. The sequenced sample consisted of peripheral blood. The CDR3 DNA is TGTGCCAGCAGCCAAGTCAGGGGGGAGCAGTACTTC. Translating gives CASSQVRGEQYF.